Following are 29 T cell receptor beta chains from one sample sequenced in a study of regulatory T cells in long-lasting Graves disease. According to the study, TCR beta libraries were built with iRepertoire HTBI primers and CDR3-region Arm-PCR. A single record per CDR3 protein comes from TCRdb applying MiXCR to the multiplex PCR reads. The sample lists a few hundred thousand distinct CDR3 sequences; roughly 12% were seen once. Time point here: newly diagnosed GD, antithyroid drugs for less than 3 months. RNA isolated from PBMCs was used to make the TCR library. This same sample was also taken into another study, of T cells in Graves' hyperthyroidism and ophthalmopathy.

The sequenced sample was peripheral blood mononuclear cells (PBMCs), obtained at new diagnosis, from a patient treated with antithyroid drugs. These receptors were obtained from a young woman with Graves disease.

This clonotype was counted only a few times. The DNA of the CDR3 is TGCAGCGTTGAAAGAGGACGGGGTGGCCAAGAGACCCAGTACTTC. Protein sequence: CSVERGRGGQETQYF. The chain links TRBV29-1 to TRBJ2-5; the D gene is possibly TRBD2 (5 bases). The CDR3 spans 15 residues. V gave up 2 bases and J gave up 1 base, with 14 bases separating them. Germline V lookup: CDR1 SQVTM, CDR2 ANQGSEA.

This clonotype was recorded many times. DNA of the CDR3: TGTGCCAGCTATCCCGGCGGGGGCGGCGGCACTGAAGCTTTCTTT. Its translation: CASYPGGGGGTEAFF. This chain uses TRBV12-3 or TRBV12-4 with TRBJ1-1, with D possibly matching TRBD1 (6 bases). The CDR3 spans 15 residues. V lost 8 bases and J lost 4, with 20 bases in between.

Remarks on this clonotype: A much larger clonotype is one base distant, so this may be a read error. The chain carries TRBV11-3 and TRBJ2-3; TRBD2 agrees at 7 bases. This CDR3 is 16 amino acids long. The junction had 12 bases not matched to a gene; V was cut back by 5 bases and J by 4 bases. The germline V gene encodes CDR1 SGHNT and CDR2 YENEEA. CDR3 amino acids: CASSARERGGADTQYF. The CDR3 coding sequence is TGTGCCAGCAGCGCCCGGGAGCGTGGGGGGGCAGATACGCAGTATTTT.

There are many counts of this clonotype. V is TRBV10-3 and J is TRBJ2-1; a possible D gene is TRBD1 (6 bases). This CDR3 contains 14 residues. Germline CDR1 is ENHRY and CDR2 is SYGVKD. The V gene lost 0 bases and the J gene lost 5 bases, with 8 bases spanning the gap. In nucleotides, the CDR3 is TGTGCCATCAGTGAGTCACCAGGGGACAATGAGCAGTTCTTC. This gives the protein CAISESPGDNEQFF.

This chain links TRBV12-5 with TRBJ2-2, with D unclear. Germline V gene lookup returns CDR1 LGHNT and CDR2 FRNRAP. This CDR3 is built from 13 residues. Trimming took 5 bases from V and 4 from J, leaving 8 bases between them. CDR3 nucleotides: TGTGCTAGTGGTAAATCTAGCACCGGGGAGCTGTTTTTT. It yields the protein CASGKSSTGELFF.

Only a few counts were recorded for this clonotype. The chain is built from TRBV27 and TRBJ2-1; tentatively, D is TRBD1 or TRBD2 (5 bases each). Trimming shortened V by 2 bases and J by 9 bases, and 8 bases separated the two germline ends. The germline V gene encodes CDR1 MNHEY and CDR2 SMNVEV (reference sequence). The CDR3 contains 12 residues. CDR3 nucleotide sequence: TGTGCCAGCAGTTTAAGAGGGGCTGAGCAGTTCTTC. Translated, it gives CASSLRGAEQFF.

Ten or more counts support this clonotype. The genes are TRBV20-1 and TRBJ2-7; maybe TRBD1 (5 bases). The CDR3 loop spans 14 amino acids. V dropped 8 bases and J dropped 4 bases, with 21 bases sitting between them. Germline-derived CDR1 and CDR2 are DFQATT and SNEGSKA (reference sequence). CDR3 protein: CSTSSGDRPYEQYF. For the CDR3, the DNA is TGCAGTACTTCCTCCGGAGACAGACCTTACGAGCAGTACTTC.

About this clonotype itself: This may be a read error: a much more frequent sequence differs by one nucleotide. The CDR3 does not end in the conserved phenylalanine or tryptophan, so this is likely a read error. The rearrangement links TRBV29-1 to TRBJ2-1; no clear D. CDR3 length: 15 amino acids. Germline values: CDR1 SQVTM, CDR2 ANQGSEA. Trimming removed 6 bases from V and 9 bases from J, with 24 bases in between. Here the CDR3 DNA reads TGCAGCGTCGCTACCCCCCTGAAACTAATAACTGAGCAGTTCCTC. Amino acids: CSVATPLKLITEQFL.

This clonotype has ten or more counts. The chain has TRBV10-3 and TRBJ1-1; weak D call: TRBD1 (5 bases). Germline V gene lookup returns CDR1 ENHRY and CDR2 SYGVKD. The V end lost 2 bases, the J end lost 2 bases, and 12 bases lay between the germline ends. The CDR3 consists of 15 residues. The CDR3 DNA follows: TGTGCCATCAGTGAGGGACAAAACTCAAACACTGAAGCTTTCTTT. This encodes CAISEGQNSNTEAFF.

The gene calls are TRBV6-2 or TRBV6-3 and TRBJ1-5; the D gene is possibly TRBD1 (6 bases). The germline CDR1 and CDR2 sequences are MNHEY and SVGEGT. CDR3 size: 12 residues. V lost 6 bases, J lost 10 bases, and 13 bases lay in between. Written as DNA, the CDR3 is TGTGCCAGCAGCTCAACAGGGCGACCCCAGCATTTT. Residues: CASSSTGRPQHF.

This clonotype was seen a few times. This chain uses TRBV10-3 with TRBJ2-1; TRBD1 is a possible D gene (6 bases). The J call may be in error: the DNA end matches TRBJ2-5 better. The CDR3 totals 17 residues. The germline CDR1 and CDR2 sequences are ENHRY and SYGVKD. In nucleotides, the CDR3 is TGTGCCATCAGGGGGGCCGGTCATCGTGACAGACAAGAGACCCAGTACTTC. Translated, it gives CAIRGAGHRDRQETQYF.

This clonotype was found many times. This chain connects TRBV11-2 to TRBJ1-1; 9 bases match TRBD1. Per germline, CDR1 SGHAT and CDR2 FQNNGV. J gave up 8 bases and V 5 bases, and 9 bases lay outside the gene matches. This CDR3 comprises 14 residues. The CDR3 protein is CASSPTGGLGEAFF. In DNA, the CDR3 is TGTGCCAGCAGCCCTACAGGGGGCTTGGGCGAAGCTTTCTTT.

This clonotype was seen more than once but under ten times. The genes are TRBV29-1 and TRBJ2-3; weak D call: TRBD2 (6 bases). Germline values: CDR1 SQVTM, CDR2 ANQGSEA. This CDR3 is 15 amino acids long. V dropped 4 bases and J dropped 4 bases, with 18 bases sitting between them. CDR3 in amino acids: CSVAGVDWDADTQYF. DNA of the CDR3: TGCAGCGTTGCGGGGGTCGATTGGGACGCAGATACGCAGTATTTT.

This clonotype occurred a few times. This chain joins TRBV20-1 and TRBJ1-4; D might be TRBD1 (6 bases). This CDR3 region has 16 residues. CDR1 and CDR2 from the germline V gene are DFQATT and SNEGSKA (reference sequence). Trimming cost V 4 bases and J 10 bases, with 25 bases left between them. CDR3 DNA sequence: TGCAGTGCTATATCAGCTACCGGGACCGAAGGGGGAAAACTGTTTTTT. It encodes CSAISATGTEGGKLFF.

In this sample, this clonotype turned up many times. The CDR3 DNA reads TGTGCCTGGAATCGGGGGCGTAACACCGGGGAGCTGTTTTTT. It specifies CAWNRGRNTGELFF. The chain couples TRBV30 to TRBJ2-2, with D tentatively TRBD1 or TRBD2 (6 bases each). CDR1 is GTSNPN and CDR2 is SVGIG in the germline V gene (reference sequence). The CDR3 contains 14 residues. Between the trimmed V and J ends, which lost 4 bases and 2 bases, there was a span of 11 bases.

This clonotype appeared many times. This chain links TRBV27 with TRBJ1-1; TRBD1 is a possible D gene (6 bases). V gave up 5 bases and J gave up 0 bases, with 13 bases separating them. Germline CDR1 is MNHEY and CDR2 is SMNVEV (reference sequence). This CDR3 contains 15 residues. The CDR3 is CASSNAGTLNTEAFF. The CDR3 DNA reads as TGTGCCAGCAGTAACGCCGGGACACTGAACACTGAAGCTTTCTTT.

A few counts support this clonotype. This chain uses TRBV12-3 or TRBV12-4 with TRBJ2-1; 11 bases are shared with TRBD2. Germline trimming cut 6 bases from V and 7 bases from J; bases unmatched to any gene: 14. The CDR3 has 17 residues. The CDR3 sequence is CASRPAPTSGNGNEQFF. DNA of the CDR3: TGTGCCAGCAGACCCGCGCCGACTAGCGGGAATGGTAATGAGCAGTTCTTC.

This clonotype has a count of ten or more. This chain links TRBV4-1 with TRBJ2-2, with D perhaps being TRBD1 or TRBD2 (5 bases each). V lost 4 bases and J lost 3, with 21 bases in between. The CDR3 length is 18 residues. Germline V CDR1 and CDR2: MGHRA, YSYEKL. CDR3 region: CASSPPPGPGWDTGELFF. Here the CDR3 DNA reads TGCGCCAGCAGCCCTCCGCCGGGGCCCGGTTGGGACACCGGGGAGCTGTTTTTT.

This clonotype has a count of ten or more. CDR3: CASAGQLYGYTF. As DNA, the CDR3 is TGTGCCAGCGCGGGACAACTCTATGGCTACACCTTC. J is TRBJ1-2 and V is TRBV2; weak D call: TRBD1 (6 bases). CDR3 length equals 12 residues. CDR1 and CDR2 (germline): SNHLY, FYNNEI. The V end was cut by 8 bases, the J end by 4 bases, with 11 bases between.

At least ten counts were recorded for this clonotype. The genes are TRBV12-3 or TRBV12-4 and TRBJ2-1; 7 bases map to TRBD2. V lost 4 bases, J lost 6 bases, and 12 bases stayed unmatched. The CDR3 is made up of 16 amino acids. This CDR3 is CASSSPGLPSFNEQFF. The CDR3 DNA reads as TGTGCCAGCAGTTCCCCGGGACTACCTTCTTTCAATGAGCAGTTCTTC.

V and J are TRBV29-1 and TRBJ2-3; D uncertain. Per germline, CDR1 SQVTM and CDR2 ANQGSEA. Trimming took off 1 base at V and 4 bases at J, with 9 bases between the two ends. CDR3 length: 13 amino acids. Here the CDR3 reads CSVEAGKSDTQYF. The CDR3 DNA is TGCAGCGTTGAAGCGGGTAAATCAGATACGCAGTATTTT.

This clonotype was found many times. The chain has TRBV6-1 and TRBJ2-2; TRBD2 is a possible D gene (6 bases). V was pared by 7 bases and J by 2 bases, with 17 bases between. This CDR3 comprises 16 residues. The germline gives CDR1 MNHNS, CDR2 SASEGT. Here the CDR3 DNA reads TGTGCCAGCACCGTTAGGGGCGGGGCCAACACCGGGGAGCTGTTTTTT. Its translation is CASTVRGGANTGELFF.

Many counts were recorded for this clonotype. The CDR3 DNA reads as TGTGCCAGCAGCTTAGGGGCGGGCAGTCGGAAGTACTTC. Translating gives CASSLGAGSRKYF. V usage is TRBV7-6 and J usage is TRBJ2-7; D is possibly TRBD2 (5 bases). The CDR3 consists of 13 residues. The V and J ends lost 1 base and 11 bases respectively, with 15 bases between them. Germline CDR1 SGHVS, CDR2 FNYEAQ.

This clonotype was counted at least ten times. V and J are TRBV13 and TRBJ2-1; 7 bases agree with TRBD1. Germline values: CDR1 PRHDT, CDR2 FYEKMQ (reference sequence). The V segment lost 5 bases and the J segment 6 bases; nucleotides outside the gene matches: 4. The CDR3 has 13 residues. CDR3 nucleotide sequence: TGTGCCAGCAGCCGACAGGGAAGCAATGAGCAGTTCTTC. Translating gives CASSRQGSNEQFF.

At least ten counts were recorded for this clonotype. This rearrangement joins TRBV29-1 to TRBJ2-1; D not resolved. The CDR3 length is 16 residues. Looked up from germline, CDR1 is SQVTM and CDR2 is ANQGSEA. The V and J ends lost 0 bases and 9 bases respectively, with 21 bases between them. CDR3 protein: CSVEDPYGPRGSEQFF. DNA of the CDR3: TGCAGCGTTGAAGACCCATATGGGCCCCGAGGAAGTGAGCAGTTCTTC.

This clonotype appeared many times. The rearrangement links TRBV19 to TRBJ2-1; 16 bases align to TRBD2. The germline CDR1 and CDR2 sequences are LNHDA and SQIVND (reference sequence). J was trimmed by 3 bases and V by 7 bases; bases with no gene match: 15. CDR3 length equals 20 residues. The CDR3, as DNA: TGTGCCAGTACCGGTTCATGGGGACTAGCGGGAGGGAGTAACTACAATGAGCAGTTCTTC. It yields the protein CASTGSWGLAGGSNYNEQFF.

Concerning this clonotype: No DNA is shown, since the ends of the CDR3 on it are uncertain; the CDR3 is the one TCRdb lists. The chain carries TRBV7-9 and TRBJ1-2; no DNA check was done on the table's D call, TRBD1. Germline assignment: CDR1 SEHNR and CDR2 FQNEAQ (reference sequence). The CDR3 length equals 12 residues, ends included. CDR3 sequence: CASQGGNYGCTF.

This clonotype was seen a handful of times. This chain uses TRBV10-3 with TRBJ2-2; D is unclear. Germline loops: CDR1 ENHRY, CDR2 SYGVKD. CDR3 length: 15 residues. V was trimmed by 4 bases and J by 4 bases, leaving 13 bases between them. The CDR3 loop reads CAISGSSGGTGELFF. As DNA, the CDR3 is TGTGCCATCAGTGGTAGCTCCGGCGGCACCGGGGAGCTGTTTTTT.

This clonotype was found a few times. Possible read error: a much larger clone is one base away. This sequence joins TRBV20-1 and TRBJ1-1, with 9 bases fitting TRBD1. Germline V gene sequence: CDR1 DFQATT, CDR2 SNEGSKA (reference sequence). This CDR3 has 13 residues. The CDR3 spells CNAQQGANTEAFF. The CDR3 region has the DNA TGCAATGCCCAACAGGGGGCGAACACTGAAGCTTTCTTT.